This TCR beta chain originates from a study of blood T cells in healthy people across ages. Concerning this clonotype itself: The antigen remains unidentified. A read error may produce the germline difference seen at one junction end.

Germline-derived CDR1 and CDR2 are SGHRS and YFSETQ. This CDR3 region has 13 residues. The use of a sample-barcoded 5' primer and a J-beta primer mix characterized a second PCR of about 6 to 11 cycles. The template-switch adaptor, which had 12 random nucleotides, put a tag on each cDNA molecule. TCRdb analysed the 5' RACE reads with MiXCR anew, one entry per CDR3 protein. The sample consists of hundreds of thousands of distinct CDR3 sequences, over 45% of them appearing once. Findings and limits, study-wide: Per million T cells, TCR beta diversity dropped roughly linearly as age increased. Leaving the PBMCs unsorted stopped any conclusive comparison of naive versus antigen-experienced cells.

The specimen sequenced was blood. The chain recombines TRBV5-1 with TRBJ2-7, with a possible D match to TRBD1 (6 bases). The TCR sequence derives from a man between 25 and 39 years old in good health. This chain's CDR3 is CANSTGNTYEQYF. CDR3 nucleotides: TGCGCCAACAGCACAGGGAACACCTACGAGCAGTACTTC.